The 32 T cell receptor beta chains listed next were all sequenced from one sample in a study of blood T cells in healthy people across ages. Next came a second PCR, run for about 7 to 12 cycles, which used a sample-barcoded 5' primer along with a J-beta primer mix. TCRdb itself ran the 5' RACE reads through MiXCR, one entry per CDR3 protein. Of about 1,800,000 distinct CDR3 sequences in the sample, 28% were seen once. Sequencing was performed on blood. The source is a woman between 25 and 40 years old in good health.

This clonotype was recorded a few times. V and J are TRBV7-2 and TRBJ1-3; no clear D. The germline V gene has CDR1 SGHTA and CDR2 FQGNSA. Trimming shortened V by 3 bases and J by 8 bases, and 14 bases separated the two germline ends. CDR3 length equals 14 residues. The CDR3 coding sequence is TGTGCCAGCAGCTTCACCGGCGTGGATTACACCATATATTTT. This sequence encodes CASSFTGVDYTIYF.

The chain joins TRBV30 to TRBJ2-5, with 7 bases aligning to TRBD1. The CDR3 totals 14 residues. The V segment lost 2 bases and the J segment 3 bases; nucleotides outside the gene matches: 6. The germline gives CDR1 GTSNPN, CDR2 SVGIG (reference sequence). CDR3 bases: TGTGCCTGGAGTCCTCGACAGGGCAAAGAGACCCAGTACTTC. Translation gives CAWSPRQGKETQYF. The whole variable domain, filled in from reference TRBV30 and TRBJ2-5, reads SQTIHQWPATLVQPVGSPLSLECTVEGTSNPNLYWYRQAAGRGLQLLFYSVGIGQISSEVPQNLSASRPQDRQFILSSKKLLLSDSGFYLCAWSPRQGKETQYFGPGTRLLVL.

This chain connects TRBV9 to TRBJ2-1; 7 positions match TRBD2. With V trimmed by 4 bases and J by 1 base, 11 bases remained unmatched. CDR3 length equals 17 residues. CDR1 and CDR2 (germline): SGDLS, YYNGEE. The CDR3 loop reads CASSSPERGSSYNEQFF. In DNA form, the CDR3 reads TGTGCCAGCAGCTCCCCCGAGCGGGGCTCTTCCTACAATGAGCAGTTCTTC.

This clonotype came up many times. This may be a read error: a much more frequent sequence differs by one nucleotide. The chain is built from TRBV7-2 and TRBJ2-5; 7 positions match TRBD2. CDR3 length: 14 residues. Germline lookup yields CDR1 SGHTA and CDR2 FQGNSA. Trimming removed 2 bases from V and 3 bases from J; junction bases left unmatched: 3. The CDR3 is CASSLRLAEETQYF. CDR3 bases: TGTGCCAGCAGCTTACGGCTAGCGGAAGAGACCCAGTACTTC.

Points on this clonotype: This clone may be a read error of a much larger clone one base away. The V call is TRBV6-2 or TRBV6-3, the J call TRBJ2-4; the D is unclear. The J call may be incorrect, as the DNA end agrees better with TRBJ2-7. There are 14 residues in the CDR3. In germline, CDR1 is MNHEY, CDR2 SVGEGT. CDR3 residues: CASTKGGSCYEQYF. Here the CDR3 DNA reads TGTGCCAGCACAAAGGGCGGCAGTTGCTACGAGCAGTACTTC.

In this sample, this clonotype turned up many times. The chain is built from TRBV5-1 and TRBJ1-5, with a tentative D call TRBD1 (5 bases). In germline, CDR1 is SGHRS, CDR2 YFSETQ. This CDR3 region has 17 residues. Deletions cut 1 base from V and 2 bases from J, with 16 bases between. CDR3 DNA: TGCGCCAGCAGCTTGCGAGACAAAAAAGGGGGCAATCAGCCCCAGCATTTT. This translates into CASSLRDKKGGNQPQHF.

This clonotype was counted between two and nine times. The rearrangement links TRBV12-3 or TRBV12-4 to TRBJ2-1; 9 bases align to TRBD2. The CDR3 runs to 15 residues. V lost 4 bases to trimming and J lost 4 bases; unmatched junction nucleotides: 5. Written as DNA, the CDR3 is TGTGCCAGCAGTTCTAGCGGGATGTCGTACAATGAGCAGTTCTTC. Its translation: CASSSSGMSYNEQFF.

J is TRBJ2-3 and V is TRBV12-3 or TRBV12-4; TRBD2 might be the D (6 bases). The length of the CDR3 is 12 residues. Trimming removed 5 bases at V and 8 bases at J, with 11 bases between. CDR3: CASSSLRGTQYF. CDR3 nucleotide sequence: TGTGCCAGCAGTAGCTTGCGGGGTACGCAGTATTTT.

This clonotype was counted between two and nine times. CDR3 loop: CASSDEGGQPQHF. The CDR3 DNA follows: TGTGCCAGCAGTGACGAGGGGGGTCAGCCCCAGCATTTT. The rearrangement links TRBV6-1 to TRBJ1-5; D is perhaps TRBD1 (6 bases). The CDR3 runs 13 residues. V lost 3 bases to trimming and J lost 6 bases, with 9 bases between them. The germline gives CDR1 MNHNS, CDR2 SASEGT.

V usage is TRBV19 and J usage is TRBJ2-1; D remains unclear. V dropped 3 bases and J dropped 4 bases, with 13 bases sitting between them. The germline V gene has CDR1 LNHDA and CDR2 SQIVND (reference sequence). The CDR3 has 15 residues. The DNA of the CDR3 is TGTGCCAGTAGTATTCCTAACCGCCCTTACAATGAGCAGTTCTTC. Encoded protein: CASSIPNRPYNEQFF.

The V gene is TRBV12-3 or TRBV12-4, the J gene TRBJ2-3, with D uncertain. V was trimmed by 5 bases and J by 0 bases, leaving 12 bases between them. CDR3 length: 15 amino acids. CDR3 DNA sequence: TGTGCCAGCAGTCCTCAGGTGATGAGCACAGATACGCAGTATTTT. This codes for CASSPQVMSTDTQYF.

The chain has TRBV7-2 and TRBJ1-1; 11 nucleotides line up with TRBD1. Germline CDR1 reads SGHTA; CDR2 reads FQGNSA. V lost 4 bases and J lost 3; bases outside the gene matches: 13. This CDR3 comprises 18 residues. The CDR3: CASSYTSGTGGRDTEAFF. For the CDR3, the DNA is TGTGCCAGCAGCTATACCTCCGGGACAGGGGGTAGGGACACTGAAGCTTTCTTT.

The J gene is TRBJ2-5, the V gene TRBV3-1, with TRBD2 matching over 12 bases. CDR3 length: 16 residues. V shed 4 bases and J 5 bases; nucleotides not matched to a gene: 8. Germline V gene sequence: CDR1 LGHDT, CDR2 YNNKEL (reference sequence). The DNA for the CDR3 is TGTGCCAGCAGCCCGCTAGCGGGGGGGACTCGGGAGACCCAGTACTTC. This sequence encodes CASSPLAGGTRETQYF.

V gene TRBV6-2 or TRBV6-3 combines with J gene TRBJ1-5; D is uncertain. This CDR3 spans 12 amino acids. In germline, CDR1 is MNHEY, CDR2 SVGEGT. The V and J ends lost 10 bases and 4 bases respectively, with 11 bases between them. In nucleotides, the CDR3 is TGTGCCACAGGAGAACCAAATCAGCCCCAGCATTTT. It is translated as CATGEPNQPQHF.

This clonotype was counted many times. J is TRBJ2-7 and V is TRBV5-1; D may be TRBD1 (5 bases). Per the germline V gene, CDR1 is SGHRS and CDR2 is YFSETQ. CDR3 length equals 14 residues. The germline V and J ends were trimmed by 5 bases and 0 bases, with 12 bases remaining between them. In DNA form, the CDR3 reads TGCGCCAGCAGTTTCCAGGGCAACTCCTACGAGCAGTACTTC. Translated, it gives CASSFQGNSYEQYF.

This clonotype was observed at least ten times. The chain couples TRBV10-3 to TRBJ1-2, with D maybe TRBD1 (5 bases). The CDR3 totals 14 residues. V lost 6 bases and J 0 bases, leaving 11 bases between the germline ends. Germline CDR1 is ENHRY and CDR2 is SYGVKD. CDR3: CAISDGTPNYGYTF. DNA for the CDR3: TGTGCCATCAGCGACGGGACTCCTAACTATGGCTACACCTTC.

Details on this clonotype: Since a much larger clone is just one base distant, this may be a read error. The chain uses TRBV11-2 and TRBJ2-5; 9 bases line up with TRBD2. The tail of the sequence fits TRBJ2-7 better, so the J call may be wrong. Per germline, CDR1 SGHAT and CDR2 FQNNGV. The CDR3 covers 15 residues. CDR3 sequence: CTSGLAGGPTYEQYF. In DNA form, the CDR3 reads TGTACCAGCGGACTCGCGGGGGGGCCTACTTACGAGCAGTACTTC.

This clonotype was detected ten times or more. The V and J genes are TRBV11-2 and TRBJ2-4; 7 positions match TRBD2. From germline, CDR1 is SGHAT and CDR2 FQNNGV. The CDR3 sequence is 13 residues long. V gave up 5 bases and J gave up 9 bases; unmatched junction bases: 7. CDR3 amino acids: CASSPGGGSIQYF. The CDR3 DNA follows: TGTGCCAGCAGCCCTGGGGGGGGTTCCATTCAGTACTTC.

This clonotype showed up just a few times. V gene TRBV20-1 combines with J gene TRBJ2-7; 7 nucleotides match TRBD1. Germline CDR1 DFQATT, CDR2 SNEGSKA (reference sequence). This CDR3 region has 14 residues. J gave up 0 bases and V 5 bases, and 7 bases lay outside the gene matches. In nucleotides, the CDR3 is TGCAGTGCTCCTAAACAGGGGACCTCCTACGAGCAGTACTTC. It codes for CSAPKQGTSYEQYF.

This chain uses TRBV5-1 with TRBJ1-2; D is ambiguous. The CDR3 spans 14 residues. Germline V gives CDR1 SGHRS, CDR2 YFSETQ. V gave up 3 bases and J gave up 4 bases, with 13 bases separating them. CDR3 coding DNA: TGCGCCAGCAGCTCTACTGGTTTGGGCTATGGCTACACCTTC. It specifies CASSSTGLGYGYTF.

As concerns this clonotype: A much bigger clone sits one base away, suggesting this may be a read error. V gene TRBV24-1 combines with J gene TRBJ2-7, with D possibly TRBD1 on 7 matching bases. The end of the DNA fits TRBJ2-5 better, so the J call may be wrong. Germline-derived CDR1 and CDR2 are KGHDR and SFDVKD. The CDR3 extends over 15 amino acids. CDR3 coding DNA: TGTGCCACCAGTGAACCCTTGCCAGGGGGGGAGACCCAGTACTTC. Translation: CATSEPLPGGETQYF.

This clonotype was detected only a few times. The chain employs TRBV20-1 and TRBJ2-1, with TRBD2 matching over 10 bases. Germline assignment: CDR1 DFQATT and CDR2 SNEGSKA (reference sequence). CDR3 size: 14 residues. Trimming at V came to 1 base and at J to 9 bases, leaving 6 bases not matched to a gene. CDR3 DNA: TGCAGTGCTAGAGGGCTAGCGGGAGTAGCTGAGCAGTTCTTC. Amino acids: CSARGLAGVAEQFF.

V usage is TRBV9 and J usage is TRBJ1-3; 8 bases are shared with TRBD1. CDR3 length: 16 residues. Trimming cost V 0 bases and J 3 bases; bases outside gene matches: 5. Germline CDR1 SGDLS, CDR2 YYNGEE. DNA of the CDR3: TGTGCCAGCAGCGTAGGACAGGGGAATCTTGGAAACACCATATATTTT. It specifies CASSVGQGNLGNTIYF. The variable domain in full, completed from reference TRBV9 and TRBJ1-3, reads DSGVTQTPKHLITATGQRVTLRCSPRSGDLSVYWYQQSLDQGLQFLIQYYNGEERAKGNILERFSAQQFPDLHSELNLSSLELGDSALYFCASSVGQGNLGNTIYFGEGSWLTVV.

The chain employs TRBV15 and TRBJ2-1, with a possible D match to TRBD2 (6 bases). TRBJ2-7 explains the end of the DNA better; the J call may be wrong. This CDR3 has 15 amino acids. Germline V CDR1 and CDR2: LNHNV, YYDKDF (reference sequence). The CDR3 is CATSLSGSSYNEQYF. CDR3 nucleotide sequence: TGTGCCACCAGCCTTAGCGGTAGCTCCTACAATGAGCAGTACTTC.

Concerning this clonotype itself: A junction boundary mismatches the germline segment, possibly from a read error. This chain links TRBV5-1 with TRBJ1-2; 7 positions match TRBD1. The length of the CDR3 is 14 residues. The V gene's germline CDR1 is SGHRS and CDR2 YFSETQ. In DNA, the CDR3 is TGCGTCAGCAGCTCATCAGGGGGTGGCTATGGCTACACCTTC. It specifies CVSSSSGGGYGYTF.

This chain joins TRBV6-6 and TRBJ1-1; D not certain. Trimming took 10 bases from V and 0 from J, leaving 12 bases between them. From germline, CDR1 is MNHNY and CDR2 SVGAGI (reference sequence). CDR3 size: 13 residues. The CDR3 here is CATQDRVNTEAFF. The CDR3, as DNA: TGTGCCACCCAAGACCGGGTGAACACTGAAGCTTTCTTT.

The chain employs TRBV3-1 and TRBJ2-5; 9 positions agree with TRBD1. Trimming took 5 bases from V and 11 from J; bases not matched to a gene: 15. CDR3 length: 15 amino acids. The germline gives CDR1 LGHDT, CDR2 YNNKEL (reference sequence). CDR3 bases: TGTGCCAGCAGCTCCGCCGGGACAGGGTCTGGGGAGCAGTACTTC. Translating it yields CASSSAGTGSGEQYF.

This clonotype has ten or more counts. The chain is built from TRBV20-1 and TRBJ2-7, with 15 bases fitting TRBD2. From germline, CDR1 is DFQATT and CDR2 SNEGSKA (reference sequence). J was trimmed by 7 bases and V by 2 bases; bases with no gene match: 12. CDR3 length equals 17 residues. The CDR3: CSARLPGLAGGPGEQYF. CDR3 coding DNA: TGCAGTGCTAGACTTCCTGGACTAGCGGGAGGGCCGGGGGAGCAGTACTTC.

This clonotype was detected only once. This chain uses TRBV12-3 or TRBV12-4 with TRBJ1-6; D possibly corresponds to TRBD1 (6 bases). V was cut by 7 bases and J by 7 bases, with 11 bases left in between. The CDR3 covers 13 residues. CDR3 nucleotides: TGTGCCAGCACAACACAGGGAAATTCACCCCTCCACTTT. Protein: CASTTQGNSPLHF.

This clonotype was counted between two and nine times. V is TRBV18 and J is TRBJ2-5, with 11 positions matching TRBD1. The CDR3 totals 16 residues. Germline V CDR1 and CDR2: KGHSH, LQKENI. The ends lost 3 bases at V and 5 bases at J; junction bases unmatched: 8. This CDR3 reads CASSPWTGGAGETQYF. CDR3 bases: TGTGCCAGCTCACCTTGGACAGGGGGCGCCGGGGAGACCCAGTACTTC. Full variable domain (rest looked up from reference TRBV18 and TRBJ2-5): NAGVMQNPRHLVRRRGQEARLRCSPMKGHSHVYWYRQLPEEGLKFMVYLQKENIIDESGMPKERFSAEFPKEGPSILRIQQVVRGDSAAYFCASSPWTGGAGETQYFGPGTRLLVL.

With regard to this clonotype: A junction boundary mismatches the germline segment, possibly from a read error. V gene TRBV11-2 combines with J gene TRBJ2-7; D uncertain. The CDR3 runs to 10 residues. Germline loops: CDR1 SGHAT, CDR2 FQNNGV. The CDR3 here is CAGSDEEQYF. The CDR3 nucleotides are TGTGCCGGCAGCGATGAGGAGCAGTACTTC.

The rearrangement links TRBV12-3 or TRBV12-4 to TRBJ2-7, with D maybe TRBD2 (5 bases). The CDR3 has 13 residues. V lost 5 bases and J 12 bases, leaving 20 bases between the germline ends. CDR3 sequence reads: CASSPISGVQRYF. The CDR3 nucleotides are TGTGCCAGCAGTCCAATTTCCGGGGTTCAGCGGTACTTC.